These T cell receptor beta chains were read from a single sample in a study of cytomegalovirus exposure and HLA in healthy donors. Sequencing was performed with immunoSEQ multiplex PCR; in TCRdb, only in-frame clones are kept and a portion is missing. The listing contains 65,000 to 95,000 clones. The sequenced sample was PBMCs. These receptors originate from a woman aged 55-75 years in good health and CMV-seronegative. Both conserved end residues are part of each CDR3. D genes are given only for firm matches.

j_call v_call d_call cdr3_length cdr3_aa cdr3_nt
TRBJ1-1 TRBV6-4 TRBD1 17 CASSDSKGARRGTEAFF TGTGCCAGCAGTGACTCGAAGGGGGCACGTCGTGGCACTGAAGCTTTCTTT
TRBJ1-2 TRBV25-1 . 12 CASSSGIYGYTF TGTGCCAGCAGTTCGGGAATCTATGGCTACACCTTC
TRBJ1-2 TRBV7-9 . 11 CASSGRSGYTF TGTGCCAGCAGCGGGAGGAGTGGCTACACCTTC
TRBJ1-5 TRBV19 TRBD1 16 CASSITRTGSITTQHF TGTGCCAGTAGTATCACGAGGACAGGGTCCATCACGACCCAGCATTTT
TRBJ2-1 TRBV9 TRBD2 17 CASSVGLAGPPYNEQFF TGTGCCAGCAGCGTAGGACTAGCGGGCCCCCCCTACAATGAGCAGTTCTTC
TRBJ2-3 TRBV4-1 TRBD2 17 CASSQNLAGGSTDTQYF TGCGCCAGCAGCCAGAACTTAGCGGGAGGCTCCACAGATACGCAGTATTTT
TRBJ2-1 TRBV19 TRBD2 15 CASSMNSGPYNEQFF TGTGCCAGTAGTATGAATAGCGGGCCATACAATGAGCAGTTCTTC
TRBJ2-1 TRBV7-3 TRBD2 13 CASRPAGDLEQFF TGTGCCAGCAGACCAGCGGGAGATCTTGAGCAGTTCTTC
TRBJ1-1 TRBV5-8 . 14 CASSWTVMNTEAFF TGTGCCAGCAGTTGGACAGTCATGAACACTGAAGCTTTCTTT
TRBJ1-1 TRBV6-5 TRBD1 16 CASSYKGALGNTEAFF TGTGCCAGCAGTTACAAGGGGGCCCTGGGGAACACTGAAGCTTTCTTT
TRBJ1-2 TRBV5-8 TRBD1 13 CASSSGTGEGYTF TGTGCCAGCAGCTCCGGGACAGGGGAAGGCTACACCTTC
TRBJ2-5 TRBV7-8 . 16 CASSLGGVAVQETQYF TGTGCCAGCAGCTTAGGGGGGGTCGCGGTACAAGAGACCCAGTACTTC
TRBJ2-5 TRBV2 TRBD2 15 CASSELLAAASTQYF TGTGCCAGCAGTGAGCTACTAGCGGCCGCTTCCACCCAGTACTTC
TRBJ1-1 TRBV6-5 TRBD1 14 CASSRDRSYTEAFF TGTGCCAGCAGTCGGGACAGGAGTTACACTGAAGCTTTCTTT
TRBJ2-2 TRBV2 TRBD2 17 CASSDLLAGVGTGELFF TGTGCCAGCAGTGATTTGTTGGCGGGAGTAGGGACCGGGGAGCTGTTTTTT
TRBJ2-3 TRBV9 TRBD2 16 CASSAVSGRATDTQYF TGTGCCAGCAGTGCCGTTAGCGGGAGGGCCACAGATACGCAGTATTTT
TRBJ2-1 TRBV11-3 . 16 CASSFRSGYSYNEQFF TGTGCCAGCAGCTTTCGAAGCGGATACTCCTACAATGAGCAGTTCTTC
TRBJ2-7 TRBV5-1 TRBD1 15 CASSLEGQGAYEQYF TGCGCCAGCAGCTTGGAAGGACAGGGGGCTTACGAGCAGTACTTC
TRBJ2-5 TRBV9 TRBD2 17 CASSVVGTSGSLETQYF TGTGCCAGCAGCGTAGTCGGGACTAGCGGGAGTTTGGAGACCCAGTACTTC
TRBJ2-2 TRBV4-1 TRBD1 17 CASSPETGAGYTGELFF TGCGCCAGCAGCCCCGAGACAGGGGCAGGGTACACCGGGGAGCTGTTTTTT
TRBJ2-7 TRBV2 TRBD2 15 CASSEKSSGRYEQYF TGTGCCAGCAGTGAAAAATCGAGCGGGAGATACGAGCAGTACTTC
TRBJ2-1 TRBV7-3 . 15 CASSLHGTTYNEQFF TGTGCCAGCAGCTTACATGGGACAACCTACAATGAGCAGTTCTTC
TRBJ2-5 TRBV28 TRBD1 16 CASPRDRGRLKETQYF TGTGCCAGCCCCAGGGACAGGGGGCGCTTGAAAGAGACCCAGTACTTC
TRBJ2-7 TRBV19 . 16 CASSTPRDTLHYEQYF TGTGCCAGTAGTACACCCAGGGACACTCTACACTACGAGCAGTACTTC
TRBJ1-1 TRBV4-2 . 12 CASSPRDTEAFF TGTGCCAGCAGCCCTCGGGACACTGAAGCTTTCTTT
TRBJ2-3 TRBV2 TRBD2 14 CASSVNGGVDTQYF TGTGCCAGCAGTGTGAACGGGGGGGTAGATACGCAGTATTTT
TRBJ1-4 TRBV5-1 . 14 CASSLDGGREKLFF TGCGCCAGCAGCTTGGACGGGGGAAGAGAAAAACTGTTTTTT
TRBJ2-7 TRBV7-8 TRBD1 18 CASSRKTGTGIGAYEQYF TGTGCCAGCAGCCGCAAAACCGGGACAGGTATAGGTGCCTACGAGCAGTACTTC
TRBJ2-1 TRBV11-3 TRBD2 16 CASSRRTSGVYNEQFF TGTGCCAGCAGCCGACGAACTAGCGGGGTCTACAATGAGCAGTTCTTC
TRBJ2-7 TRBV27 . 14 CASSFREGTYEQYF TGTGCCAGCAGTTTCAGGGAAGGAACTTACGAGCAGTACTTC
TRBJ2-7 TRBV6-1 TRBD1 12 CAAGDSPYEQYF TGTGCCGCCGGGGACAGCCCCTACGAGCAGTACTTC
TRBJ2-5 TRBV28 . 14 CASSLGGWGETQYF TGTGCCAGCAGTTTAGGGGGCTGGGGAGAGACCCAGTACTTC
TRBJ2-7 TRBV10-3 TRBD2 15 CATTNRLAPSYEQYF TGTGCCACTACAAACCGACTAGCGCCTTCCTACGAGCAGTACTTC
TRBJ2-3 TRBV11-3 TRBD1 17 CASSLVGGQGPLGTQYF TGTGCCAGCAGCTTAGTGGGGGGACAGGGGCCCCTCGGTACGCAGTATTTT
TRBJ2-5 TRBV7-8 . 14 CASSLAGASETQYF TGTGCCAGCAGCTTAGCGGGAGCGTCAGAGACCCAGTACTTC
TRBJ2-7 TRBV18 TRBD2 18 CASSPTPPGTSGASEQYF TGTGCCAGCTCACCCACTCCCCCGGGGACTAGCGGGGCATCCGAGCAGTACTTC
TRBJ2-7 TRBV7-6 . 14 CASSLSTGIHEQYF TGTGCCAGCAGCCTATCCACAGGGATACACGAGCAGTACTTC
TRBJ2-5 TRBV19 . 16 CASSIYPAQGGGTQYF TGTGCCAGTAGTATCTATCCGGCGCAGGGTGGTGGGACCCAGTACTTC
TRBJ1-1 TRBV15 . 16 CATSRVFTGSDTEAFF TGTGCCACCAGCAGGGTATTTACAGGGAGCGACACTGAAGCTTTCTTT
TRBJ2-6 TRBV27 . 13 CASSSSGANVLTF TGTGCCAGCAGTTCATCTGGGGCCAACGTCCTGACTTTC
TRBJ1-1 TRBV11-3 . 14 CASSFTGKNTEAFF TGTGCCAGCAGCTTTACAGGGAAAAACACTGAAGCTTTCTTT
TRBJ1-1 TRBV6-5 . 16 CASSYRRATQASEAFF TGTGCCAGCAGTTACCGCAGGGCTACCCAGGCGTCCGAAGCTTTCTTT
TRBJ2-2 TRBV15 . 16 CATSRLDRAGTGELFF TGTGCCACCAGCAGGCTAGATAGGGCGGGCACCGGGGAGCTGTTTTTT
TRBJ2-3 TRBV5-8 . 15 CASSGGLRSTDTQYF TGTGCCAGCAGCGGGGGCCTACGTTCCACAGATACGCAGTATTTT
TRBJ2-7 TRBV19 TRBD1 16 CASSIARDRVGVEQYF TGTGCCAGTAGTATAGCCCGGGACAGGGTGGGCGTCGAGCAGTACTTC
TRBJ2-1 TRBV14 TRBD1 17 CASSQDPGQGTFNEQFF TGTGCCAGCAGCCAAGATCCCGGACAGGGCACCTTCAATGAGCAGTTCTTC
TRBJ2-7 TRBV7-9 . 16 CASSLGDTLRSHEQYF TGTGCCAGCAGCTTAGGGGACACCTTAAGATCCCACGAGCAGTACTTC
TRBJ2-3 TRBV6-5 TRBD2 15 CASTLAGGPSDTQYF TGTGCCAGCACCTTAGCGGGAGGCCCCTCAGATACGCAGTATTTT
TRBJ1-1 TRBV19 . 14 CASSIGGGVTEAFF TGTGCCAGTAGTATCGGGGGTGGTGTCACTGAAGCTTTCTTT
TRBJ2-1 TRBV18 TRBD1 12 CASSPSSTGGFF TGTGCCAGCTCACCAAGCTCTACAGGGGGGTTCTTC